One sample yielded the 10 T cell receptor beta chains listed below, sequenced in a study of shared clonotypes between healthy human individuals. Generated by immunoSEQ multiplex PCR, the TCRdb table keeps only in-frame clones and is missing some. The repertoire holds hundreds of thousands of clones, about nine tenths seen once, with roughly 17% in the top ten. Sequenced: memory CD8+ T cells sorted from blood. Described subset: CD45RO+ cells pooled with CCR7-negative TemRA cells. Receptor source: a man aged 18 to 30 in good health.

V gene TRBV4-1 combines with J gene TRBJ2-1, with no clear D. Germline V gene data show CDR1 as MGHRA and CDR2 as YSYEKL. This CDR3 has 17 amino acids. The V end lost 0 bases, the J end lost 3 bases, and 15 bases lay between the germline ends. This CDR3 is CASSQDPPGVIYNEQFF. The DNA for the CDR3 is TGCGCCAGCAGCCAAGATCCACCAGGTGTAATCTACAATGAGCAGTTCTTC.

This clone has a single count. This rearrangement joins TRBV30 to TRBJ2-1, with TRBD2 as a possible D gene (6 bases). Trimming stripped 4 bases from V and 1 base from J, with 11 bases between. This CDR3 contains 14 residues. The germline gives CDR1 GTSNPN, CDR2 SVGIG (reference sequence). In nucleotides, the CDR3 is TGTGCCTGGATGAAAGCGGGTTCCTACAATGAGCAGTTCTTC. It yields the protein CAWMKAGSYNEQFF.

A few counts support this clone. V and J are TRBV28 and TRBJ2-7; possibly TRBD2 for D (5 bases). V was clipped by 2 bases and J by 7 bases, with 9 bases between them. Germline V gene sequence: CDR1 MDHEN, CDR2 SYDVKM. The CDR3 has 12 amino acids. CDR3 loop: CASSLDGGEQYF. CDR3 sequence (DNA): TGTGCCAGCAGTTTAGATGGCGGGGAGCAGTACTTC.

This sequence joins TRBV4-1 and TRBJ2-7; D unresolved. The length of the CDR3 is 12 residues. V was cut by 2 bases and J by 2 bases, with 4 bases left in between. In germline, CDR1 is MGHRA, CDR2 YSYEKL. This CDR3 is CASSQQTYEQYF. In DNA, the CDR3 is TGCGCCAGCAGCCAACAAACCTACGAGCAGTACTTC.

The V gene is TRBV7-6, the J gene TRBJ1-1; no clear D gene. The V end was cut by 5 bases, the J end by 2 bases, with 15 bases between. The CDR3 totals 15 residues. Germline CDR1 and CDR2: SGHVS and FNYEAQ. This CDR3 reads CASSDPTGINTEAFF. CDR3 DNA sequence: TGTGCCAGCAGCGATCCCACGGGGATTAACACTGAAGCTTTCTTT.

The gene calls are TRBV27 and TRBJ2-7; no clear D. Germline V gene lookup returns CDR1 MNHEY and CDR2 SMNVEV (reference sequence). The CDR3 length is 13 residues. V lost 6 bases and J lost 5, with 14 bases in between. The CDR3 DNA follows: TGTGCCAGCAGCCCTGCAGTCGACCACGAGCAGTACTTC. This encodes CASSPAVDHEQYF.

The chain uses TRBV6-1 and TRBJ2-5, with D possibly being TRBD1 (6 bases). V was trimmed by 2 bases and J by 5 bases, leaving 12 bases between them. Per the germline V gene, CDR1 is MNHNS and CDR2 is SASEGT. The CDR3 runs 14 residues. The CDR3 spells CASSELGGRETQYF. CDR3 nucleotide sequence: TGTGCCAGCAGTGAACTTGGGGGCAGGGAGACCCAGTACTTC.

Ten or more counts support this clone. The CDR3 coding sequence is TGTGCCAGCAGCTTAGATTCACGGGGCGCTAACTATGGCTACACCTTC. Amino acids: CASSLDSRGANYGYTF. V and J are TRBV11-2 and TRBJ1-2; weak D call: TRBD1 (5 bases). This CDR3 comprises 16 residues. V lost 0 bases, J lost 0 bases, and 11 bases lay in between. CDR1 and CDR2 (germline): SGHAT, FQNNGV.

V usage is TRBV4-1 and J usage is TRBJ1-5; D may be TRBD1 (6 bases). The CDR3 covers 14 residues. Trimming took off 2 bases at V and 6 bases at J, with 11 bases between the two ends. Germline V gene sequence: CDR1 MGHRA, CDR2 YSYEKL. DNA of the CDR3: TGCGCCAGCAGCCAACAAACAGGGTTTCAGCCCCAGCATTTT. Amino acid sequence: CASSQQTGFQPQHF.

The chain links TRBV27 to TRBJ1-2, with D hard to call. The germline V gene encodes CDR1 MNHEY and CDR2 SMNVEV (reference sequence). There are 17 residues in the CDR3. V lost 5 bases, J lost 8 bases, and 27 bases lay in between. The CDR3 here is CASSPAEGPRGYNGYTF. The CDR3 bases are TGTGCCAGCAGTCCGGCCGAAGGACCCAGAGGTTATAACGGCTACACCTTC.